This T cell receptor (beta chain) is from a study of blood T cell repertoires in COVID-19. Study summary: From the United States, Italy and Spain came samples of acute and convalescent COVID-19. T cells, B-cell-depleted T cells, or PBMCs supplied cDNA or gDNA.

CDR1 is LGHDT and CDR2 is YNNKEL in the germline V gene (reference sequence). Between the trimmed V and J ends, which lost 1 base and 4 bases, there was a span of 14 bases. The CDR3 is 15 residues long. As handled by the study authors: Amplification of reference gene primers was used by the study to estimate nucleated cell counts. Method: immunoSEQ multiplex PCR; TCRdb's copy keeps in-frame clones and lacks some. V, J and clone size are taken as reported in that table, and D and trimming were inferred from the DNA itself. The sample records about 170,000 clones, approximately 91% being singletons. Followed over time, Seattle patients had been enrolled while infection was active.

Input material: peripheral blood. This rearrangement joins TRBV3-1 (or the pseudogene TRBV3-2) to TRBJ2-7; tentative D call: TRBD1 (7 bases). The receptor comes from a man between 18 and 29 years old with COVID-19, enrolled during active disease. The CDR3 sequence: CASSQGRAGGYEQYF. The CDR3 coding sequence is TGTGCCAGCAGCCAAGGCCGGGCAGGGGGGTACGAGCAGTACTTC.